The present TCR beta chain was sequenced within a study of tumor-infiltrating lymphocytes in primary liver carcinoma. The CDR3 has 14 residues. V trimming: 1 base; J trimming: 10 bases; junction bases outside the gene matches: 10. From germline, CDR1 is SGHAT and CDR2 FQDESV (reference sequence). Unsorted bulk tissue (roughly 19-31 mg) underwent RNA and DNA co-extraction. Constant-region priming of 500 ng total RNA yielded TCR beta cDNA. Researchers made the TCR beta libraries by running three nested multiplex PCR rounds with slightly modified ARM-PCR. TRBV1-TRBV30 forward primers paired with a C-beta reverse primer drove the first two PCR rounds, about 11 cycles each. From the multiplex PCR reads, TCRdb called clonotypes with MiXCR, one entry per CDR3 protein. The sample has approximately 45,000 distinct CDR3 sequences, more than 60% seen once. Concerning this clonotype: This is likely a read error, given that the CDR3 carries no conserved phenylalanine or tryptophan at its end.

The source is a woman younger than 45 with primary liver carcinoma and hepatitis B virus infection. The rearrangement joins TRBV11-1 to TRBJ2-7; TRBD2 matches at 7 bases. Sequencing was performed on tumor-adjacent normal liver tissue. Written as DNA, the CDR3 is TGTGCCAGCAGCTTAGGACTAGCTTCCTACGGACAGTACCTC. Encoded protein: CASSLGLASYGQYL.